This T cell receptor beta chain was retrieved from a study of response to subunit inactivated influenza vaccine. General study points: Authors suggested few new T cells are recruited by each seasonal influenza vaccination.

This CDR3 contains 16 residues. After removal of 4 bases from V and 3 bases from J, the junction contained 5 bases not matched to a gene. TCRdb ran MiXCR on the RT-PCR reads and lists one entry per CDR3 protein. In the table there are roughly 700,000 distinct CDR3 sequences, approximately 14% of which are singletons. This clonotype has more than one count but fewer than ten. Its specificity is not known. Sequences were derived from PBMCs from blood, sampled 11 to 12 days after vaccination. The chain employs TRBV12-3 or TRBV12-4 and TRBJ2-2, with 10 bases identical to TRBD1. The receptor's source is a man between 45 and 60 years old who received an inactivated influenza vaccine. CDR3 nucleotides: TGTGCCAGCAGTTCAGGGACAGGGGTCGACACCGGGGAGCTGTTTTTT. It encodes CASSSGTGVDTGELFF.